The T cell receptor beta chain under discussion was sequenced for a study of shared clonotypes between healthy human individuals. Germline V gives CDR1 MNHEY, CDR2 SMNVEV (reference sequence). The V gene lost 2 bases and the J gene lost 5 bases, with 10 bases spanning the gap. The CDR3 contains 13 residues. Repertoires were generated with immunoSEQ multiplex PCR, while TCRdb's copy carries only in-frame clones and drops some. The sample includes over a million clones, 75% to 85% of them seen just once. This TCR derives from a man aged 18 to 29 in good health. Some clones in this sample may be carry-over from other donors' samples. Material for sequencing was memory CD4+ T cells from PBMCs. The subset here: CD45RA-negative fraction. The rearrangement links TRBV27 to TRBJ2-7; D is unresolved. Here the CDR3 reads CASSLKGSHEQYF. CDR3 DNA: TGTGCCAGCAGTTTAAAGGGTTCCCACGAGCAGTACTTC.